Sequencing of this T cell receptor (beta chain) was carried out in a study of blood T cell repertoires in COVID-19. The overall study: Specimens from acute and convalescent COVID-19 originated in the United States, Italy and Spain. PBMCs, B-cell-depleted T cells, or T cells were the source of the cDNA or gDNA that made up the material.

Methods used by the authors: From reference gene primer amplification, estimates of nucleated cell counts were derived. Profiled with immunoSEQ multiplex PCR; TCRdb holds only in-frame clones, not every one. V, J and clone size reflect that table, while D and trimming were determined from the DNA. The data contain approximately 110,000 clones, roughly 80% of them singletons. Trimming removed 1 base from V and 7 bases from J, with 4 bases in between. The germline CDR1 and CDR2 sequences are GTSNPN and SVGIG (reference sequence). The CDR3 spans 11 residues. Sequencing input: peripheral blood. The chain carries TRBV30 and TRBJ2-2, with D hard to call. This TCR came from a woman in her seventies with acute or convalescent COVID-19. The CDR3 protein is CAWSALGELFF. Here the CDR3 DNA reads TGTGCCTGGAGTGCCCTCGGGGAGCTGTTTTTT.